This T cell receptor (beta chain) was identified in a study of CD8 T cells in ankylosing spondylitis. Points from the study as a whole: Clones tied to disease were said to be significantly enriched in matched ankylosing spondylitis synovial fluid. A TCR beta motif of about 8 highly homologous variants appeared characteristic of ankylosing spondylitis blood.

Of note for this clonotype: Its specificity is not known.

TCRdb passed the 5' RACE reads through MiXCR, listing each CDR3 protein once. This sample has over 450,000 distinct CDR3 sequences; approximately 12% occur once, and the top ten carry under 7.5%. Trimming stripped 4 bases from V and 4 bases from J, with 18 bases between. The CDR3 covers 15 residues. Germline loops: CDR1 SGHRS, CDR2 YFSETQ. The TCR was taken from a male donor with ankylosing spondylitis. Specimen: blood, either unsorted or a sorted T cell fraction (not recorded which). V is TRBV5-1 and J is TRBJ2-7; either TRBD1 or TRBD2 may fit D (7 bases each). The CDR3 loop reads CASSRRQGGRYEQYF. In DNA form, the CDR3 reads TGCGCCAGCAGCCGACGACAGGGAGGGAGGTACGAGCAGTACTTC.